The 17 T cell receptor beta chains presented below share a single source sample, sequenced in a study of regulatory T cells in long-lasting Graves disease. The authors built TCR beta libraries using iRepertoire HTBI primers and Arm-PCR of CDR3 regions. From the multiplex PCR reads, TCRdb called clonotypes with MiXCR, one entry per CDR3 protein. The repertoire holds over 350,000 distinct CDR3 sequences, with 14% as singletons. Time point noted: newly diagnosed GD, antithyroid drugs for less than 3 months. Extracted RNA from PBMCs served as the source of the TCR library. These sequences were also reported in another study, on T cells in Graves' hyperthyroidism and ophthalmopathy.

The specimen comprised peripheral blood mononuclear cells (PBMCs), sampled at new diagnosis, from a patient treated with antithyroid drugs. The receptors derive from a woman between 45 and 65 years old with Graves disease.

This clonotype was seen many times. This chain uses TRBV18 with TRBJ1-5; D is unresolved. The CDR3 covers 16 residues. V shed 3 bases and J shed 1 base, with 13 bases lying between them. CDR1 is KGHSH, CDR2 LQKENI, per germline. The CDR3 spells CASSPRRVVSNQPQHF. CDR3 DNA sequence: TGTGCCAGCTCACCGAGGAGGGTGGTCAGCAATCAGCCCCAGCATTTT.

There are a few counts of this clonotype. The rearrangement joins TRBV20-1 to TRBJ2-3, with 10 bases lining up with TRBD2. The CDR3 is 18 amino acids. Losses at the gene ends were 2 bases for V and 5 bases for J; bases not matched to a gene: 16. Germline V gene lookup returns CDR1 DFQATT and CDR2 SNEGSKA (reference sequence). The CDR3, as DNA: TGCAGTGCTAGATCTCTAGCGGGAGCCTCAGTGTTTGTAGATACGCAGTATTTT. Translation gives CSARSLAGASVFVDTQYF.

This clonotype was counted between two and nine times. CDR3 bases: TGTGCCAGTAGTAACACAGGACCGCAGCCCCAGCATTTT. It translates to CASSNTGPQPQHF. This chain links TRBV19 with TRBJ1-5; a weak D match, TRBD1 (5 bases). The CDR3 length is 13 residues. The ends were cut back, 4 bases at V and 7 bases at J, with 11 bases in the middle. Germline CDR1 LNHDA, CDR2 SQIVND (reference sequence).

This clonotype was recorded many times. CDR3 nucleotides: TGTGCCAGCAGTACCGAGACTAGCGGGAGGGTTACGCAGTATTTT. Translating gives CASSTETSGRVTQYF. V is TRBV2 and J is TRBJ2-3; 14 bases agree with TRBD2. CDR3 size: 15 residues. V trimming: 5 bases; J trimming: 8 bases; junction bases outside the gene matches: 6. Per the germline V gene, CDR1 is SNHLY and CDR2 is FYNNEI. Drawing the rest from reference TRBV2 and TRBJ2-3, the complete variable domain is EPEVTQTPSHQVTQMGQEVILRCVPISNHLYFYWYRQILGQKVEFLVSFYNNEISEKSEIFDDQFSVERPDGSNFTLKIRSTKLEDSAMYFCASSTETSGRVTQYFGPGTRLTVL.

The chain recombines TRBV20-1 with TRBJ2-1; D gene ambiguous. Germline-derived CDR1 and CDR2 are DFQATT and SNEGSKA (reference sequence). Trimming took off 3 bases at V and 6 bases at J, with 15 bases between the two ends. CDR3 length: 14 residues. The CDR3 protein is CSASDSRSTNEQFF. DNA of the CDR3: TGCAGTGCTAGCGATTCTAGAAGTACCAATGAGCAGTTCTTC.

This clonotype was observed many times. J is TRBJ2-3 and V is TRBV24-1; 9 bases fit TRBD1. J gave up 6 bases and V 6 bases, and 9 bases lay outside the gene matches. The CDR3 runs to 15 residues. Germline CDR1 KGHDR, CDR2 SFDVKD. The CDR3, as DNA: TGTGCCACCAGTCGAGACGGGGACAGGGCGGATACGCAGTATTTT. Encoded protein: CATSRDGDRADTQYF.

The J gene is TRBJ2-1, the V gene TRBV19; 9 nucleotides align to TRBD1. The CDR3 runs 17 residues. The V gene end was trimmed by 3 bases and the J gene end by 6 bases; junction bases not matched to a gene: 12. Per the germline V gene, CDR1 is LNHDA and CDR2 is SQIVND (reference sequence). CDR3 coding DNA: TGTGCCAGTAGTATGTTCGTTTGGGGGACAGGGCGCAATGAGCAGTTCTTC. Translation gives CASSMFVWGTGRNEQFF.

The chain links TRBV24-1 to TRBJ2-7, with a tentative D call TRBD1 (6 bases). The CDR3 spans 14 residues. V was cut by 0 bases and J by 2 bases, with 7 bases left in between. Per the germline V gene, CDR1 is KGHDR and CDR2 is SFDVKD. CDR3 loop: CATSDLPGAYEQYF. CDR3 DNA: TGTGCCACCAGTGATTTGCCAGGGGCCTACGAGCAGTACTTC.

This clonotype has at least ten counts. This chain links TRBV7-3 with TRBJ2-7, with D unresolved. Germline V CDR1 and CDR2: SGHTA, FQGTGA. CDR3 length equals 17 residues. Trimming took off 1 base at V and 3 bases at J, with 19 bases between the two ends. CDR3 in amino acids: CASSLRFYDLPCYEQYF. In DNA, the CDR3 is TGTGCCAGCAGCTTAAGGTTCTATGACCTCCCATGCTACGAGCAGTACTTC. Full variable domain (rest looked up from reference TRBV7-3 and TRBJ2-7): GAGVSQTPSNKVTEKGKYVELRCDPISGHTALYWYRQSLGQGPEFLIYFQGTGAADDSGLPNDRFFAVRPEGSVSTLKIQRTERGDSAVYLCASSLRFYDLPCYEQYFGPGTRLTVT.

This clonotype was seen at least ten times. The chain links TRBV28 to TRBJ1-2; no clear D gene. The CDR3 loop spans 11 amino acids. CDR1 MDHEN and CDR2 SYDVKM come from the germline V gene. Trimming pared 2 bases from V and 8 bases from J, leaving 6 bases between. DNA for the CDR3: TGTGCCAGCAGTTTAGGGAGGGGCTACACCTTC. Residues: CASSLGRGYTF.

The CDR3: CATSPTGGGYGYTF. The CDR3 DNA reads TGTGCCACCAGCCCGACAGGGGGAGGCTATGGCTACACCTTC. The chain is built from TRBV24-1 and TRBJ1-2; 9 nucleotides line up with TRBD1. With 7 bases clipped from V and 4 bases from J, the junction kept 6 bases outside the gene matches. The CDR3 is made up of 14 amino acids. Germline CDR1 reads KGHDR; CDR2 reads SFDVKD.

This clonotype was counted ten times or more. The V call is TRBV28, the J call TRBJ2-1, with 7 bases that match TRBD1. Germline assignment: CDR1 MDHEN and CDR2 SYDVKM. The CDR3 has 13 amino acids. V was pared by 7 bases and J by 6 bases, with 6 bases of the junction left unmatched. The CDR3 loop is CASTATGSNEQFF. CDR3 sequence (DNA): TGTGCCAGCACTGCGACAGGGAGCAATGAGCAGTTCTTC.

This rearrangement joins TRBV6-5 to TRBJ2-2, with a tentative D call TRBD2 (5 bases). CDR3 length: 13 amino acids. Germline assignment: CDR1 MNHEY and CDR2 SVGAGI. Trimming shortened V by 2 bases and J by 7 bases, and 8 bases separated the two germline ends. CDR3 amino acids: CASSYLGNGELFF. CDR3 sequence (DNA): TGTGCCAGCAGTTACCTCGGGAACGGGGAGCTGTTTTTT.

Ten or more counts support this clonotype. The chain uses TRBV3-1 and TRBJ2-7, with D perhaps being TRBD1 or TRBD2 (5 bases each). V lost 2 bases, J lost 3 bases, and 8 bases lay in between. This CDR3 region has 13 residues. The germline V gene has CDR1 LGHDT and CDR2 YNNKEL (reference sequence). The CDR3 loop is CASSQWDRYEQYF. CDR3 nucleotide sequence: TGTGCCAGCAGCCAATGGGACCGCTACGAGCAGTACTTC.

Comment on this clonotype: A clone one base away is much larger, so this may be a read error. The V gene is TRBV28, the J gene TRBJ2-1, with 10 bases fitting TRBD2. Germline V lookup: CDR1 MDHEN, CDR2 SYDVKM. The CDR3 consists of 15 residues. In DNA form, the CDR3 reads TGTGCCAGCAAGCTAGCGGGAGCCCAGTACAATGAGCAGTCCTTC. Translation gives CASKLAGAQYNEQSF.

Only a few counts were recorded for this clonotype. The chain links TRBV3-1 to TRBJ2-5, with D possibly TRBD2 on 6 matching bases. Germline CDR1 reads LGHDT; CDR2 reads YNNKEL (reference sequence). Between the trimmed V and J ends, which lost 4 bases and 1 base, there was a span of 16 bases. This CDR3 spans 16 amino acids. CDR3 nucleotides: TGTGCCAGCAGCCCACTCACGACAGCGGGCCAAGAGACCCAGTACTTC. Translation gives CASSPLTTAGQETQYF.

The gene calls are TRBV12-3 or TRBV12-4 and TRBJ1-2, with 8 bases lining up with TRBD1. The CDR3 has 14 amino acids. The ends lost 3 bases at V and 6 bases at J; junction bases unmatched: 6. CDR3 DNA: TGTGCCAGCAGTTTTGCAGGGGGCTCGAATGGCTACACCTTC. Translated, it gives CASSFAGGSNGYTF.